This is a list of T cell receptor beta chains from one sample in a study of early T cells in non-severe SARS-CoV-2 infection. In TCRdb, the 5' RACE reads were re-called with MiXCR into one record per CDR3 protein. The data show about 80,000 distinct CDR3 sequences, with 10% to 15% seen just once and less than 20% held by the top ten. The source was whole blood, collected at baseline. The receptors were gathered from an adult who was a healthcare worker with PCR-confirmed SARS-CoV-2 infection or an uninfected control (not recorded which). The donor label of this sample is uncertain. Both conserved end residues are part of each CDR3. The D gene is left open where the match is weak. Clone size, where shown, is once, few, many, or a class for clones that have expanded.

clone size	V gene	CDR3 length	D gene	J gene	CDR3 protein	CDR3 DNA
many	TRBV4-2	15	TRBD2	TRBJ2-1	CASSRRTSGYNEQFF	TGTGCCAGCAGCCGCCGGACTAGCGGTTACAATGAGCAGTTCTTC
few	TRBV20-1	14	.	TRBJ1-4	CSAYRDVANEKLFF	TGCAGTGCTTACAGGGATGTTGCTAATGAAAAACTGTTTTTT
.	TRBV11-3	14	.	TRBJ2-7	CASSAQTASYDQYF	TGTGCCAGCAGCGCTCAGACAGCTTCCTACGATCAGTACTTC
few	TRBV5-1	13	.	TRBJ1-2	CASSLEGLGGYTF	TGCGCCAGCAGCTTGGAGGGTTTGGGAGGCTACACCTTC
many	TRBV7-8	15	TRBD2	TRBJ2-5	CASSHSGGYQETQYF	TGTGCCAGCAGCCATAGCGGGGGGTACCAAGAGACCCAGTACTTC
.	TRBV9	12	.	TRBJ2-7	CASSSQTGMKYF	TGTGCCAGCAGCTCACAGACAGGAATGAAGTACTTC
few	TRBV7-9	14	TRBD1	TRBJ2-7	CASSLSGTGYEQYF	TGTGCCAGCAGCCTTTCCGGGACAGGGTACGAGCAGTACTTC
.	TRBV2	14	TRBD1	TRBJ2-7	CASKGQGGRSEQYF	TGTGCCAGCAAGGGACAGGGGGGTCGGAGCGAGCAGTACTTC
many	TRBV10-1	15	.	TRBJ2-4	CASSGTTGAKNIQYF	TGCGCCAGCAGTGGGACCACGGGAGCCAAAAACATTCAGTACTTC
few	TRBV29-1	13	.	TRBJ2-5	CSVAADLPRAQYF	TGCAGCGTAGCCGCGGACTTACCCAGGGCCCAGTACTTC
.	TRBV19	13	.	TRBJ1-1	CASGWEFGTEAFF	TGTGCCAGTGGATGGGAATTCGGCACTGAAGCTTTCTTT
.	TRBV4-1	17	.	TRBJ2-4	CASSQEGGTLGKNIQYF	TGCGCCAGCAGCCAAGAGGGCGGGACCCTAGGCAAAAACATTCAGTACTTC
few	TRBV3-1	13	.	TRBJ2-3	CASSQGTADTQYF	TGTGCCAGCAGCCAAGGGACGGCGGATACGCAGTATTTT
many	TRBV2	12	.	TRBJ2-7	CASSELLDEQYF	TGTGCCAGCAGTGAACTGTTAGACGAGCAGTACTTC